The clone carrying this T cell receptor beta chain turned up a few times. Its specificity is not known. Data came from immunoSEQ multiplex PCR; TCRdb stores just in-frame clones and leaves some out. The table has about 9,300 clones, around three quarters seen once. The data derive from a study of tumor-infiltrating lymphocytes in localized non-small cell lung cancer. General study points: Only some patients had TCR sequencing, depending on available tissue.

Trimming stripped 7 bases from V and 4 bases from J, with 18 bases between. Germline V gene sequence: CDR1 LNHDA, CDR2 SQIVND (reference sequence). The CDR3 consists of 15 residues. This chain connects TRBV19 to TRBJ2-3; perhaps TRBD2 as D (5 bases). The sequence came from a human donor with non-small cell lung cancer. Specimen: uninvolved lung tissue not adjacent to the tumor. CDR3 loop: CASTSDGKVSDTQYF. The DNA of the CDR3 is TGTGCCAGTACCTCAGACGGGAAGGTATCAGATACGCAGTATTTT. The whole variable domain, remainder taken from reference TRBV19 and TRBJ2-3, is DGGITQSPKYLFRKEGQNVTLSCEQNLNHDAMYWYRQDPGQGLRLIYYSQIVNDFQKGDIAEGYSVSREKKESFPLTVTSAQKNPTAFYLCASTSDGKVSDTQYFGPGTRLTVL.